The 8 T cell receptor beta chains presented below share a single source sample, sequenced in a study of read filtering for tumor transcriptome and immune sequencing. The library was built from around 0.4 ug RNA with molecular barcoded adaptors for alpha/delta and beta/gamma chains. TCRdb processed the reads anew with MiXCR; each CDR3 protein has one entry. The table includes 30,000 to 45,000 distinct CDR3 sequences, approximately 14% detected once. Sequencing was performed on a population of CD138-negative cells sorted from bone marrow. Source of these receptors: a donor at least 40 years old with multiple myeloma.

The sample holds many counts of this clonotype. This chain links TRBV11-3 with TRBJ1-2; D unresolved. In germline, CDR1 is SGHNT, CDR2 YENEEA. The CDR3 loop spans 13 amino acids. V was trimmed by 5 bases and J by 2 bases, leaving 9 bases between them. As DNA, the CDR3 is TGTGCCAGCAGCGCCCAAGACAACTATGGCTACACCTTC. Its translation: CASSAQDNYGYTF.

This clonotype was counted between two and nine times. The V and J genes are TRBV6-5 and TRBJ2-7, with D uncertain. The ends were cut back, 5 bases at V and 1 base at J, with 12 bases in the middle. Germline CDR1 reads MNHEY; CDR2 reads SVGAGI. This CDR3 region has 14 residues. The CDR3 loop reads CASSPGYSSYEQYF. The CDR3 coding sequence is TGTGCCAGCAGTCCGGGCTATTCATCCTACGAGCAGTACTTC.

This clonotype was observed many times. This chain joins TRBV14 and TRBJ2-7, with D tentatively TRBD1 (6 bases). V lost 0 bases, J lost 3 bases, and 21 bases lay in between. Germline V CDR1 and CDR2: SGHDN, FVKESK. The CDR3 spans 18 residues. The CDR3 DNA sequence: TGTGCCAGCAGCCAAGAGAAGATCAGGGGCGCAGGAGGCTACGAGCAGTACTTC. This encodes CASSQEKIRGAGGYEQYF.

This clonotype was seen only a few times. This chain uses TRBV29-1 with TRBJ1-5; D gene unclear. The CDR3 length is 14 residues. V gave up 4 bases and J gave up 2 bases, with 12 bases separating them. Germline V gene data show CDR1 as SQVTM and CDR2 as ANQGSEA. CDR3 region: CSVVTGDRNQPQHF. The CDR3 region has the DNA TGCAGCGTTGTGACGGGCGACCGCAATCAGCCCCAGCATTTT.

This clonotype showed up many times. A read error may explain this, as a much larger clone is one base away. CDR3 sequence (DNA): TGTGCCAGCAGCTTAGGACAGCCCTACGAGCAGTACTTC. The encoded protein is CASSLGQPYEQYF. The chain employs TRBV11-2 and TRBJ2-7; a weak D match, TRBD1 (5 bases). CDR1 is SGHAT, CDR2 FQNNGV, per germline. Between the trimmed V and J ends, which lost 1 base and 2 bases, there was a span of 6 bases. The length of the CDR3 is 13 residues. Using reference TRBV11-2 and TRBJ2-7 for the parts outside the CDR3, the full variable domain is EAGVAQSPRYKIIEKRQSVAFWCNPISGHATLYWYQQILGQGPKLLIQFQNNGVVDDSQLPKDRFSAERLKGVDSTLKIQPAKLEDSAVYLCASSLGQPYEQYFGPGTRLTVT.

At least ten counts were recorded for this clonotype. One end of the junction does not line up with germline, which may come from a read error. This chain's CDR3 is CSVAQSSYNGQFF. The CDR3 coding sequence is TGCAGCGTTGCGCAAAGCTCCTACAATGGGCAGTTCTTC. The rearrangement links TRBV29-1 to TRBJ2-1; no clear D gene. CDR3 length: 13 amino acids. CDR1 and CDR2 (germline): SQVTM, ANQGSEA.

This clonotype was found many times. The chain carries TRBV6-5 and TRBJ1-2; D not resolved. The CDR3 has 15 residues. Trimming pared 5 bases from V and 4 bases from J, leaving 17 bases between. Germline lookup yields CDR1 MNHEY and CDR2 SVGAGI. The CDR3 DNA reads as TGTGCCAGCAGTCCCGAATACCGTACAGCCTATGGCTACACCTTC. Translating gives CASSPEYRTAYGYTF.

This clonotype was observed many times. The rearrangement joins TRBV20-1 to TRBJ2-1; D is undetermined. V was shortened by 0 bases and J by 3 bases, with 18 bases between the two germline ends. The CDR3 contains 17 residues. The V gene's germline CDR1 is DFQATT and CDR2 SNEGSKA (reference sequence). As DNA, the CDR3 is TGCAGTGCTAGAGATTTGGCCCGGAGCTCCCGCTACAATGAGCAGTTCTTC. It encodes CSARDLARSSRYNEQFF.